Each of the 25 T cell receptor beta chains below was sequenced from the same sample in a study of cytomegalovirus exposure and HLA in healthy donors. PCR was performed using 60 Vbeta and 13 Jbeta primers. The assay was immunoSEQ multiplex PCR, and TCRdb's table has in-frame clones only and misses some. Of over 130,000 clones listed, over 75% were seen once; the top ten hold 1.2%. The sequencing input was PBMCs. The receptor set was obtained from a female donor in good health and CMV-seronegative.

This sequence joins TRBV10-3 and TRBJ1-5; 11 bases agree with TRBD1. Germline CDR1 and CDR2: ENHRY and SYGVKD. Germline trimming cut 0 bases from V and 0 bases from J; bases unmatched to any gene: 7. CDR3 length: 19 amino acids. DNA of the CDR3: TGTGCCATCAGTGAGTCCTGGACAGGGGGCCACAATAGCAATCAGCCCCAGCATTTT. This sequence encodes CAISESWTGGHNSNQPQHF.

The CDR3 spells CASSGQGALTDTQYF. The DNA of the CDR3 is TGTGCCAGCAGTGGGCAGGGGGCTCTCACAGATACGCAGTATTTT. The gene calls are TRBV2 and TRBJ2-3, with 8 positions matching TRBD1. With 4 bases clipped from V and 2 bases from J, the junction kept 5 bases outside the gene matches. From germline, CDR1 is SNHLY and CDR2 FYNNEI. The CDR3 runs 15 residues.

The V call is TRBV7-7, the J call TRBJ2-5, with D possibly matching TRBD2 (6 bases). This CDR3 has 13 residues. Germline V gene data show CDR1 as SSHAT and CDR2 as FNYEAQ (reference sequence). The germline V and J ends were trimmed by 2 bases and 5 bases, with 9 bases remaining between them. The CDR3 DNA follows: TGTGCCAGCAGCTTATCAGGAGGGGAGACCCAGTACTTC. Its protein is CASSLSGGETQYF.

This rearrangement joins TRBV10-3 to TRBJ2-7, with TRBD1 matching over 8 bases. Germline-derived CDR1 and CDR2 are ENHRY and SYGVKD. The CDR3 is 15 residues long. The V gene end was trimmed by 4 bases and the J gene end by 2 bases; junction bases not matched to a gene: 7. The CDR3: CAISGRTGMAYEQYF. For the CDR3, the DNA is TGTGCCATCAGTGGGCGGACAGGGATGGCCTACGAGCAGTACTTC.

The rearrangement joins TRBV10-1 to TRBJ2-3, with D hard to call. This CDR3 has 11 amino acids. Germline CDR1 and CDR2: WNHNN and SYGVQD (reference sequence). Trimming stripped 4 bases from V and 6 bases from J, with 5 bases between. The CDR3 DNA sequence: TGCGCCAGCAGTGTACTGGATACGCAGTATTTT. Protein: CASSVLDTQYF.

The genes are TRBV10-3 and TRBJ1-1, with 8 bases lining up with TRBD1. J lost 3 bases, V lost 4 bases, and 10 bases had no gene match. The CDR3 loop spans 16 amino acids. Germline CDR1 is ENHRY and CDR2 is SYGVKD. The DNA for the CDR3 is TGTGCCATCAGTGGGTCGACCGGGACAGGATACACTGAAGCTTTCTTT. Translating gives CAISGSTGTGYTEAFF.

This chain joins TRBV2 and TRBJ2-2, with D possibly being TRBD2 (6 bases). CDR1 is SNHLY, CDR2 FYNNEI, per germline. The CDR3 covers 14 residues. V lost 8 bases and J 4 bases, leaving 14 bases between the germline ends. DNA for the CDR3: TGTGCCAGCTTCCGGGGGATGGGCACCGGGGAGCTGTTTTTT. Residues: CASFRGMGTGELFF.

V usage is TRBV30 and J usage is TRBJ1-1, with TRBD1 identical over 7 bases. Looked up from germline, CDR1 is GTSNPN and CDR2 is SVGIG (reference sequence). The CDR3 consists of 11 residues. The V segment lost 3 bases and the J segment 7 bases; nucleotides outside the gene matches: 2. The chain's CDR3 is CAWRTGYEAFF. In DNA, the CDR3 is TGTGCCTGGAGGACAGGGTATGAAGCTTTCTTT.

This chain links TRBV27 with TRBJ2-5, with D possibly matching TRBD2 (6 bases). The CDR3 consists of 14 residues. Trimming removed 7 bases at V and 7 bases at J, with 19 bases between. From germline, CDR1 is MNHEY and CDR2 SMNVEV (reference sequence). In nucleotides, the CDR3 is TGTGCCAGCACCCTGATAGGAGGGTCGGGGACCCAGTACTTC. This sequence encodes CASTLIGGSGTQYF.

CDR3 residues: CASSPGTGWRISNQPQHF. CDR3 sequence (DNA): TGTGCCAGCAGTCCTGGGACAGGGTGGAGGATTAGCAATCAGCCCCAGCATTTT. The chain uses TRBV28 and TRBJ1-5, with TRBD1 matching over 9 bases. Germline V gene sequence: CDR1 MDHEN, CDR2 SYDVKM. The CDR3 is made up of 18 amino acids. The V segment lost 5 bases and the J segment 0 bases; nucleotides outside the gene matches: 11.

The gene calls are TRBV19 and TRBJ1-1; the match to TRBD1 covers 9 bases. The trim removed 5 bases at V and 0 bases at J, leaving 4 bases unmatched. The CDR3 spans 15 residues. Germline V gives CDR1 LNHDA, CDR2 SQIVND (reference sequence). The CDR3 region has the DNA TGTGCCAGTAGTCGAACAGGGGGCTTGAACACTGAAGCTTTCTTT. Amino acids: CASSRTGGLNTEAFF.

The rearrangement links TRBV6-1 to TRBJ1-4; tentative D call: TRBD1 (5 bases). CDR1 is MNHNS and CDR2 is SASEGT in the germline V gene. The V gene lost 6 bases and the J gene lost 4 bases, with 9 bases spanning the gap. This CDR3 is 13 amino acids long. The chain's CDR3 is CASSQGINEKLFF. The CDR3 DNA reads as TGTGCCAGCAGCCAGGGTATTAATGAAAAACTGTTTTTT.

This chain links TRBV5-1 with TRBJ2-1, with 12 bases fitting TRBD2. The CDR3 contains 16 residues. From germline, CDR1 is SGHRS and CDR2 YFSETQ. J lost 6 bases, V lost 5 bases, and 9 bases had no gene match. DNA for the CDR3: TGCGCCAGCAGTCATTCTAGCGGGAGGGCCCTCAATGAGCAGTTCTTC. Residues: CASSHSSGRALNEQFF.

The chain links TRBV9 to TRBJ2-1; D is possibly TRBD1 (5 bases). This CDR3 has 16 residues. The germline gives CDR1 SGDLS, CDR2 YYNGEE. Trimming left V 4 bases short and J 7 bases short, with 21 bases between. CDR3 in amino acids: CASSFPRQGRENEQFF. The CDR3 coding sequence is TGTGCCAGCAGCTTCCCCCGGCAGGGCAGAGAGAATGAGCAGTTCTTC.

The rearrangement uses TRBV5-1 and TRBJ1-1; tentative D call: TRBD1 (5 bases). Germline V gene lookup returns CDR1 SGHRS and CDR2 YFSETQ. The CDR3 runs 16 residues. Trimming shortened V by 3 bases and J by 6 bases, and 21 bases separated the two germline ends. Here the CDR3 DNA reads TGCGCCAGCAGCTCGGCGGGAGCCAGGGTAGGCTCTGAAGCTTTCTTT. It is translated as CASSSAGARVGSEAFF.

The chain carries TRBV28 and TRBJ2-1, with 10 positions matching TRBD1. The CDR3 contains 16 residues. After removal of 5 bases from V and 2 bases from J, the junction contained 6 bases not matched to a gene. Per germline, CDR1 MDHEN and CDR2 SYDVKM. CDR3 region: CASSPPGTGAYNEQFF. DNA of the CDR3: TGTGCCAGCAGTCCTCCCGGGACAGGGGCCTACAATGAGCAGTTCTTC.

The chain links TRBV5-1 to TRBJ2-3; 8 bases agree with TRBD2. Germline loops: CDR1 SGHRS, CDR2 YFSETQ. This CDR3 comprises 14 residues. The trim removed 3 bases at V and 4 bases at J, leaving 4 bases unmatched. CDR3 protein: CASSSGLGADTQYF. The CDR3, as DNA: TGCGCCAGCAGCTCGGGACTAGGCGCAGATACGCAGTATTTT.

The J gene is TRBJ1-3, the V gene TRBV5-1; D is unclear. Trimming shortened V by 5 bases and J by 0 bases, and 15 bases separated the two germline ends. The CDR3 has 16 residues. The V gene's germline CDR1 is SGHRS and CDR2 YFSETQ. The CDR3 DNA reads as TGCGCCAGCAGTTCCGGGAAAACCAGCTCTGGAAACACCATATATTTT. Protein sequence: CASSSGKTSSGNTIYF.

The gene calls are TRBV15 and TRBJ2-1, with a weak D call TRBD2 (6 bases). This CDR3 contains 14 residues. Germline V gene data show CDR1 as LNHNV and CDR2 as YYDKDF (reference sequence). V shed 5 bases and J shed 5 bases, with 13 bases lying between them. DNA of the CDR3: TGTGCCACCAGCTGGGGACTTGACAACAATGAGCAGTTCTTC. This codes for CATSWGLDNNEQFF.

The chain employs TRBV4-1 and TRBJ2-7; no firm D call. The CDR3 covers 16 residues. Trimming removed 1 base at V and 3 bases at J, with 16 bases between. Germline V gene sequence: CDR1 MGHRA, CDR2 YSYEKL. CDR3 nucleotide sequence: TGCGCCAGCAGCCAAGCTGTCCTGTCCCCCGGCTACGAGCAGTACTTC. This codes for CASSQAVLSPGYEQYF.

The chain recombines TRBV30 with TRBJ2-7, with TRBD1 matching over 9 bases. Germline V lookup: CDR1 GTSNPN, CDR2 SVGIG (reference sequence). The CDR3 extends over 15 amino acids. Unmatched junction bases numbered 16, after V lost 8 bases and J lost 5 bases. The CDR3 spells CAGVRENRGPNEQYF. CDR3 bases: TGTGCCGGCGTCCGGGAAAACAGGGGGCCCAACGAGCAGTACTTC.

This clone was observed a handful of times. The chain uses TRBV5-6 and TRBJ2-2; 11 nucleotides align to TRBD2. The CDR3 length is 17 residues. Germline CDR1 is SGHDT and CDR2 is YYEEEE. With V trimmed by 0 bases and J by 4 bases, 5 bases remained unmatched. This CDR3 reads CASSLGLAGGITGELFF. The CDR3 bases are TGTGCCAGCAGCTTGGGGCTAGCGGGAGGCATCACCGGGGAGCTGTTTTTT. Full variable domain (missing parts from reference TRBV5-6 and TRBJ2-2): DAGVTQSPTHLIKTRGQQVTLRCSPKSGHDTVSWYQQALGQGPQFIFQYYEEEERQRGNFPDRFSGHQFPNYSSELNVNALLLGDSALYLCASSLGLAGGITGELFFGEGSRLTVL.

The chain has TRBV6-5 and TRBJ2-5, with 10 bases fitting TRBD1. The CDR3 is made up of 15 amino acids. Germline V gives CDR1 MNHEY, CDR2 SVGAGI. With 6 bases clipped from V and 5 bases from J, the junction kept 9 bases outside the gene matches. CDR3: CASRRFGTGEETQYF. The CDR3 DNA reads as TGTGCCAGCAGGCGATTCGGGACAGGGGAGGAGACCCAGTACTTC.

The genes are TRBV27 and TRBJ2-7, with a weak D call TRBD2 (7 bases). Germline values: CDR1 MNHEY, CDR2 SMNVEV (reference sequence). V dropped 3 bases and J dropped 1 base, with 13 bases sitting between them. This CDR3 region has 15 residues. CDR3 sequence (DNA): TGTGCCAGCAGTTTCGGGGGCGGGAGATCCTACGAGCAGTACTTC. It translates to CASSFGGGRSYEQYF.

The chain combines TRBV6-6 with TRBJ1-5; maybe TRBD1 (6 bases). The CDR3 is 15 amino acids. V lost 7 bases to trimming and J lost 0 bases, with 13 bases between them. The germline CDR1 and CDR2 sequences are MNHNY and SVGAGI (reference sequence). As DNA, the CDR3 is TGTGCCAGCACCTTACAGGGATATAGCAATCAGCCCCAGCATTTT. Residues: CASTLQGYSNQPQHF.